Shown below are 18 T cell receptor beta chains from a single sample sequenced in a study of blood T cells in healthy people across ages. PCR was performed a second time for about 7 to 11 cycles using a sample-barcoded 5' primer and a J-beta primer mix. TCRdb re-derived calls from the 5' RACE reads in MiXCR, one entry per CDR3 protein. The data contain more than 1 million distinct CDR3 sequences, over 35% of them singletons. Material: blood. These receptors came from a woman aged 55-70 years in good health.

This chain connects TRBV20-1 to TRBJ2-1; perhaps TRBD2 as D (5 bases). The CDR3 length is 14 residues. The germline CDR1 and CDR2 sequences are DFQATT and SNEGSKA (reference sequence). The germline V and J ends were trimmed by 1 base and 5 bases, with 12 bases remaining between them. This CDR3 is CSARGLPGDNEQFF. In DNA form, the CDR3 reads TGCAGTGCTAGAGGGCTCCCCGGGGACAATGAGCAGTTCTTC.

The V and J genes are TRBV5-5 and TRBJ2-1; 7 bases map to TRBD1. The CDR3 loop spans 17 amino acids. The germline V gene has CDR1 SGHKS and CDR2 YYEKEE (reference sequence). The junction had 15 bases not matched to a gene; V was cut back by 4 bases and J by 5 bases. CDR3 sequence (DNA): TGTGCCAGCAGCCGGGACCCTACCGGGACAGCCAACAATGAGCAGTTCTTC. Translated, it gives CASSRDPTGTANNEQFF.

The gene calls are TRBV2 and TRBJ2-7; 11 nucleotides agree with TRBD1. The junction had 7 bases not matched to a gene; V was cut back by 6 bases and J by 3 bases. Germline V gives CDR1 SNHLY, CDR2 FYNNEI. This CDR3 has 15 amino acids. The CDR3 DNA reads TGTGCCAGCAGAGGACCGGGACAGGGGGTCTACGAGCAGTACTTC. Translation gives CASRGPGQGVYEQYF. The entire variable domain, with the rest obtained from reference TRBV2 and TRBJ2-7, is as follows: EPEVTQTPSHQVTQMGQEVILRCVPISNHLYFYWYRQILGQKVEFLVSFYNNEISEKSEIFDDQFSVERPDGSNFTLKIRSTKLEDSAMYFCASRGPGQGVYEQYFGPGTRLTVT.

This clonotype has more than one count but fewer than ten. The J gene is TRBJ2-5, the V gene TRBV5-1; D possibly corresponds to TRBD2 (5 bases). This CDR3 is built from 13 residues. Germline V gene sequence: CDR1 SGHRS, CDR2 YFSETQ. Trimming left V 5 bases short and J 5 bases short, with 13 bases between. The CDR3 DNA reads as TGCGCCAGCAGTGGGGAGACTGGGGAGACCCAGTACTTC. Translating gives CASSGETGETQYF.

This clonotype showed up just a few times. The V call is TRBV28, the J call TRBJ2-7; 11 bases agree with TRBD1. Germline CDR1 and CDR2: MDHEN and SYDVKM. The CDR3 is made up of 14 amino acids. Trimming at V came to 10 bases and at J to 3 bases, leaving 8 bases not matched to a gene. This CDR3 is CATLTGTGGYEQYF. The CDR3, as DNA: TGTGCCACCCTAACCGGGACAGGGGGCTACGAGCAGTACTTC. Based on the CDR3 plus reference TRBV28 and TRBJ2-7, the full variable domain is DVKVTQSSRYLVKRTGEKVFLECVQDMDHENMFWYRQDPGLGLRLIYFSYDVKMKEKGDIPEGYSVSREKKERFSLILESASTNQTSMYLCATLTGTGGYEQYFGPGTRLTVT.

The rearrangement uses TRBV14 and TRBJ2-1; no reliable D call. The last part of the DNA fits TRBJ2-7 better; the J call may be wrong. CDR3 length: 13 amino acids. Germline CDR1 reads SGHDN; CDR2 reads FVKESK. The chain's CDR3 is CASSQSSYNEQYF. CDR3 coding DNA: TGTGCCAGCAGCCAAAGTTCTTACAATGAGCAGTACTTC.

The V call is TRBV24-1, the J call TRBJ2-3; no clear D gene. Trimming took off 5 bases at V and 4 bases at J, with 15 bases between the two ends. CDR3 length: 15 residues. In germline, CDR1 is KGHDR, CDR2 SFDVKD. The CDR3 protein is CATSGDGSVADTQYF. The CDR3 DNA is TGTGCCACCAGTGGAGACGGTTCGGTCGCAGATACGCAGTATTTT.

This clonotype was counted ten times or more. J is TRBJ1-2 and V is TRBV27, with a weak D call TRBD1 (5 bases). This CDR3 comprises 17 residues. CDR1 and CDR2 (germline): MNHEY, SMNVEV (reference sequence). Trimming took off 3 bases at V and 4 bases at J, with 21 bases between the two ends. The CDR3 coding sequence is TGTGCCAGCAGTTTGGGCCCGCGGGGGGTTAACACCTATGGCTACACCTTC. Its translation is CASSLGPRGVNTYGYTF.

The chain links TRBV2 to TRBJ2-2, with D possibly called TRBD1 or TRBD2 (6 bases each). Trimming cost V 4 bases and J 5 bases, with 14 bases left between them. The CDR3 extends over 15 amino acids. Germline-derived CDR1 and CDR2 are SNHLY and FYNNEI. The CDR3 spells CASSGGLAITGELFF. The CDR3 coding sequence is TGTGCCAGCAGTGGGGGGCTAGCGATTACCGGGGAGCTGTTTTTT.

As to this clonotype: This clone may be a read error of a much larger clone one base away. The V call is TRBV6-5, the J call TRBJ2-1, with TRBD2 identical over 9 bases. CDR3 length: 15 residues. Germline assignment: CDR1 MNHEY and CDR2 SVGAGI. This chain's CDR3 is CASRSTSGSYNGQFF. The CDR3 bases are TGTGCCAGCAGATCGACTAGCGGTTCCTACAATGGGCAGTTCTTC.

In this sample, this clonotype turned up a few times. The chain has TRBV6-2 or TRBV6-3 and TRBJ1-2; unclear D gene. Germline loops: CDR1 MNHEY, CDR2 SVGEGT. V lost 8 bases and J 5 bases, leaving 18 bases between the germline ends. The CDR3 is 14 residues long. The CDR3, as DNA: TGTGCCAGCGCTTCCCTCAGGATTACTTATGGCTACACCTTC. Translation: CASASLRITYGYTF.

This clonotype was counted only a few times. The CDR3 reads CASSPLAPSYNEQFF. CDR3 coding DNA: TGTGCCAGCAGTCCTCTAGCGCCCTCCTACAATGAGCAGTTCTTC. The chain carries TRBV6-2 or TRBV6-3 and TRBJ2-1; possible D gene TRBD2, 6 bases. Trimming cost V 5 bases and J 0 bases, with 11 bases left between them. CDR1 and CDR2 (germline): MNHEY, SVGEGT. CDR3 length: 15 amino acids.

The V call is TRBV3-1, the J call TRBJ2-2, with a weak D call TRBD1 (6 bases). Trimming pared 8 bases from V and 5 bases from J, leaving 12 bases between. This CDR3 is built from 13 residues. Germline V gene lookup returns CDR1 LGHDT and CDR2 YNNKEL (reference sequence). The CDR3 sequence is CASSPRGTGELFF. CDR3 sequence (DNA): TGTGCCAGCTCACCAAGGGGGACCGGGGAGCTGTTTTTT.

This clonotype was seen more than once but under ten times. CDR3 in DNA: TGTGCCAGCAGCGCGTCCCGAACTCACAGGACACACACAGATACGCAGTATTTT. Translated: CASSASRTHRTHTDTQYF. The V and J genes are TRBV9 and TRBJ2-3, with D perhaps TRBD1 (5 bases). CDR3 length: 18 amino acids. The ends were cut back, 3 bases at V and 2 bases at J, with 22 bases in the middle. Germline-derived CDR1 and CDR2 are SGDLS and YYNGEE.

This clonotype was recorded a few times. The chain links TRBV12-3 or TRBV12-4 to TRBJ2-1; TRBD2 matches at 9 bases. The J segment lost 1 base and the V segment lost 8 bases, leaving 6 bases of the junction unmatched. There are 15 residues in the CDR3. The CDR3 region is CASRLLAGSYNEQFF. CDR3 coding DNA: TGTGCCAGCCGCCTTCTAGCGGGGTCCTACAATGAGCAGTTCTTC.

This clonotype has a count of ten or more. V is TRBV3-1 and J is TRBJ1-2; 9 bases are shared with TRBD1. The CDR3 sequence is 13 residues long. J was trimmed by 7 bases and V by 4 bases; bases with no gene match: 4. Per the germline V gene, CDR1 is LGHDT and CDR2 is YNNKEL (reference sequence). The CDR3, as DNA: TGTGCCAGCAGCCCTGGGACAGGGCTTGGCTACACCTTC. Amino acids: CASSPGTGLGYTF. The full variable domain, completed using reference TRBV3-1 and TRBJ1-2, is DTAVSQTPKYLVTQMGNDKSIKCEQNLGHDTMYWYKQDSKKFLKIMFSYNNKELIINETVPNRFSPKSPDKAHLNLHINSLELGDSAVYFCASSPGTGLGYTFGSGTRLTVV.

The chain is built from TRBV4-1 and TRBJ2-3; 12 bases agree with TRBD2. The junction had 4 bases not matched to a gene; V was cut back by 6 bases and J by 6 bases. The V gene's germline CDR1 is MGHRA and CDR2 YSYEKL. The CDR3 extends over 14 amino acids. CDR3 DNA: TGCGCCAGCAGAGGGACTAGCGGGTCTGATACGCAGTATTTT. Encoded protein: CASRGTSGSDTQYF.

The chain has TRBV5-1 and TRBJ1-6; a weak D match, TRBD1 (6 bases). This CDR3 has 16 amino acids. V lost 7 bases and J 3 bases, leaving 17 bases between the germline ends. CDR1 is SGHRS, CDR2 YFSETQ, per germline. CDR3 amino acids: CASRAGQSVYNSPLHF. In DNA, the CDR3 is TGCGCCAGCCGCGCCGGACAGTCGGTCTATAATTCACCCCTCCACTTT.